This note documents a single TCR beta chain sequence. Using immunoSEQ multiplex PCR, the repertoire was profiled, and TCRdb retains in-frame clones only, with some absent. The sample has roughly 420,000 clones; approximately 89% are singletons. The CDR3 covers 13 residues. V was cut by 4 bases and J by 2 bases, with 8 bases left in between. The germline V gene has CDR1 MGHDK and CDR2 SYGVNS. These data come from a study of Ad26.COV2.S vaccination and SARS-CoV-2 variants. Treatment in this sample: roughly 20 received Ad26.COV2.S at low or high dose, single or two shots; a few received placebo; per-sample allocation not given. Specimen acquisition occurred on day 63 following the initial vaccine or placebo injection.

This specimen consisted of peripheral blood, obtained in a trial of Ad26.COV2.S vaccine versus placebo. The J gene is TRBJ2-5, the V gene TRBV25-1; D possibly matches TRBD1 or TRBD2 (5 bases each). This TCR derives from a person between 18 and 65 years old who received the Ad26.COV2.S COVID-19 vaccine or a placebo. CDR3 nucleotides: TGTGCCAGCAGTGGGGGGATTCAAGAGACCCAGTACTTC. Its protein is CASSGGIQETQYF.